This is a list of T cell receptor beta chains from one sample in a study of T-cell memory formation after mild COVID-19. TCRdb redid the calling of the 5' RACE reads with MiXCR, one entry per CDR3 protein. The sample contains about 210,000 distinct CDR3 sequences, more than 25% of which appear only once. Material: PBMCs or a T cell subset sorted from them (not recorded which). The receptors here all came from an adult woman who had mild COVID-19 (a few samples of this study predate the infection). Cell type and time point are not known. The CDR3 runs from the conserved cysteine through the conserved F or W. Fields, in order: clone size, V gene, J gene, D gene, CDR3 DNA, CDR3 protein. A D gene is named only where the DNA matches it firmly. Some rows have no size entry. The others give once, few or many, or a class for an expanded clone.

>.|TRBV7-8|TRBJ2-7|.
TGTGCCAGCACTGGCGGGGGCGGCCACGAGCAGTACTTC
CASTGGGGHEQYF
>few|TRBV7-8|TRBJ2-7|TRBD2
TGTGCCAGCAGCTTAGGGACTAGCACCCCCTACGAGCAGTACTTC
CASSLGTSTPYEQYF
>.|TRBV4-1|TRBJ2-7|TRBD1
TGCGCCAGCAGCCAAGACTTGGGACAGGGAAGGTACGAGCAGTACTTC
CASSQDLGQGRYEQYF
>few|TRBV24-1|TRBJ2-3|TRBD2
TGTGCCACCAGTGAACTAGCGGGAGGTTATGATACGCAGTATTTT
CATSELAGGYDTQYF
>.|TRBV6-6|TRBJ1-1|.
TGTGCCAGCAGTTACTCAGGGGTAGCTTTCTTT
CASSYSGVAFF
>few|TRBV7-2|TRBJ2-1|TRBD2
TGTGCCAGCAGCTTAGCGGGGACTAGCGGGAGTAGAGGAAGTGAGCAGTTCTTC
CASSLAGTSGSRGSEQFF
>.|TRBV6-6|TRBJ2-7|TRBD2
TGTGCCAGCCAGAGGGGACTAGCGGCTACCTCCTACGAGCAGTACTTC
CASQRGLAATSYEQYF
>.|TRBV29-1|TRBJ1-1|TRBD1
TGCAGCTCCCGGACAGGAGGTACTGAAGCTTTCTTT
CSSRTGGTEAFF
>.|TRBV5-1|TRBJ2-7|TRBD1
TGCGCCAGCAGCTTGGGGGCAGGGGGCGCCGAGCAGTACTTC
CASSLGAGGAEQYF
>.|TRBV5-1|TRBJ1-2|.
TGCGCCAGCAGGGAGAGGGACACAAACTATGGCTACACCTTC
CASRERDTNYGYTF
>.|TRBV27|TRBJ2-7|TRBD2
TGTGCCAGTTCGGGGGGTTCGGCTTACGAGCAGTACTTC
CASSGGSAYEQYF
>.|TRBV6-2/TRBV6-3|TRBJ2-1|.
TGTGCCAGCAGCCTCCGGGACAATCATGAGCAGTTCTTC
CASSLRDNHEQFF
>.|TRBV20-1|TRBJ2-2|.
TGCAGTGCTAGAGATTTGCAGGACACCGGGGAGCTGTTTTTT
CSARDLQDTGELFF
>.|TRBV5-6|TRBJ2-7|.
TGTGCCAGCAGCTTGGGGGTAGGGACCTACGAGCAGTACTTC
CASSLGVGTYEQYF
>.|TRBV29-1|TRBJ2-5|TRBD1
TGCAGCGGCCAGAACAGGGGGCACCAAGAGACCCAGTACTTC
CSGQNRGHQETQYF
>few|TRBV7-3|TRBJ2-2|.
TGTGCCAGCAGCACCTACCCGAACACCGGGGAGCTGTTTTTT
CASSTYPNTGELFF
>.|TRBV5-1|TRBJ2-5|TRBD1
TGCGCCAGCAGCTTAGATTTACAGGGGGCGAGGGAGACCCAGTACTTC
CASSLDLQGARETQYF
>few|TRBV15|TRBJ2-7|TRBD2
TGTGCCACCAGCGACGTTAATAGCGGGAGCATCTACGAGCAGTACTTC
CATSDVNSGSIYEQYF
>.|TRBV5-1|TRBJ2-5|.
TGCGCCAGCAGCTTGGAAGGACGAGGGGTCCAAGAGACCCAGTACTTC
CASSLEGRGVQETQYF
>few|TRBV27|TRBJ2-1|.
TGTGCCAGCAGTTGGACCGTAGAGAATGAGCAGTTCTTC
CASSWTVENEQFF